These 6 T cell receptor beta chains came from one sample sequenced in a study of blood T cell repertoires in COVID-19. Repertoires were generated with immunoSEQ multiplex PCR, while TCRdb's copy carries only in-frame clones and drops some. In the table there are under 400,000 clones, around 90% of which are singletons. Material for sequencing was peripheral blood. These receptors all come from a man between 18 and 35 years old with active or convalescent COVID-19.

J is TRBJ2-7 and V is TRBV29-1; 7 positions match TRBD1. Germline V gene sequence: CDR1 SQVTM, CDR2 ANQGSEA. With 6 bases clipped from V and 3 bases from J, the junction kept 5 bases outside the gene matches. This CDR3 is built from 12 residues. In DNA, the CDR3 is TGCAGCGTGGGGGACAGCTTCTACGAGCAGTACTTC. Its protein is CSVGDSFYEQYF.

This clone has a handful of counts. The rearrangement joins TRBV27 to TRBJ1-1; D gene ambiguous. The germline gives CDR1 MNHEY, CDR2 SMNVEV (reference sequence). The CDR3 has 12 residues. V lost 6 bases and J lost 4, with 9 bases in between. This chain's CDR3 is CASRRSGTEAFF. Here the CDR3 DNA reads TGTGCCAGCAGGAGGTCGGGCACTGAAGCTTTCTTT.

The J gene is TRBJ2-5, the V gene TRBV25-1; possible D gene TRBD1, 7 bases. The CDR3 spans 15 residues. The germline V and J ends were trimmed by 10 bases and 0 bases, with 18 bases remaining between them. Germline V CDR1 and CDR2: MGHDK, SYGVNS. The CDR3 nucleotides are TGTGCCACGGAGGGGACAGCATACTACCAAGAGACCCAGTACTTC. Its protein product is CATEGTAYYQETQYF.

The chain has TRBV15 and TRBJ2-3, with 11 bases fitting TRBD2. The V segment lost 4 bases and the J segment 0 bases; nucleotides outside the gene matches: 9. CDR1 and CDR2 (germline): LNHNV, YYDKDF (reference sequence). There are 18 residues in the CDR3. The CDR3 coding sequence is TGTGCCACCAGCATGCTAGCGGGAGGACCTTTGAGCACAGATACGCAGTATTTT. Translation: CATSMLAGGPLSTDTQYF. Supplemented by reference TRBV15 and TRBJ2-3, the full variable domain reads DAMVIQNPRYQVTQFGKPVTLSCSQTLNHNVMYWYQQKSSQAPKLLFHYYDKDFNNEADTPDNFQSRRPNTSFCFLDIRSPGLGDTAMYLCATSMLAGGPLSTDTQYFGPGTRLTVL.

This clone showed up just once. This sequence joins TRBV6-5 and TRBJ1-1; TRBD1 matches at 7 bases. The CDR3 runs to 14 residues. Per germline, CDR1 MNHEY and CDR2 SVGAGI. After removal of 7 bases from V and 4 bases from J, the junction contained 9 bases not matched to a gene. CDR3 sequence reads: CASNNIDRATEAFF. The CDR3 bases are TGTGCCAGCAACAATATCGACAGGGCCACTGAAGCTTTCTTT.

This clone has only a few counts. The chain couples TRBV6-2 or TRBV6-3 to TRBJ2-1; 11 bases fit TRBD2. J lost 4 bases, V lost 4 bases, and 12 bases had no gene match. The CDR3 sequence is 18 residues long. Germline CDR1 MNHEY, CDR2 SVGEGT. The CDR3 loop reads CASSFDSTGTSGYNEQFF. For the CDR3, the DNA is TGTGCCAGCAGTTTTGATTCTACCGGGACTAGCGGTTACAATGAGCAGTTCTTC.